Listed here are 10 T cell receptor beta chains from one sample, sequenced in a study of T-cell reconstitution after alpha-beta-depleted transplantation in children. Construction of the TCRbeta library involved unique molecular identifiers. MiXCR, applied by TCRdb to the PCR reads, yields one record per CDR3 protein. The data hold hundreds of thousands of distinct CDR3 sequences, with approximately 15% observed a single time. Sample: PBMCs, mostly from graft donor cells, taken 360 days after TCRalphabeta/CD19-depleted stem cell transplant. These receptor sequences come from a male patient aged 5 to 17 who had a stem cell transplant for acute lymphoblastic leukemia, so the T cells may come from the graft donor.

The chain combines TRBV12-3 or TRBV12-4 with TRBJ2-2; either TRBD1 or TRBD2 may supply D (6 bases each). CDR3 length equals 14 residues. V lost 6 bases and J 6 bases, leaving 14 bases between the germline ends. This CDR3 reads CASRASGAPGELFF. For the CDR3, the DNA is TGTGCCAGCAGGGCCTCGGGGGCGCCCGGGGAGCTGTTTTTT.

The chain carries TRBV9 and TRBJ2-1; D is unresolved. The CDR3 has 14 residues. Trimming cost V 5 bases and J 4 bases, with 13 bases left between them. The germline gives CDR1 SGDLS, CDR2 YYNGEE. In nucleotides, the CDR3 is TGTGCCAGCAGTTACACGGTTGGGTACAATGAGCAGTTCTTC. Translated: CASSYTVGYNEQFF.

The sample holds a few counts of this clonotype. The genes are TRBV7-3 and TRBJ2-7, with TRBD2 as a possible D gene (6 bases). Per germline, CDR1 SGHTA and CDR2 FQGTGA. The CDR3 sequence is 16 residues long. Trimming cost V 3 bases and J 3 bases, with 18 bases left between them. The CDR3 DNA follows: TGTGCCAGCAGCTTTGTATCGGGAGCCGATAACTACGAGCAGTACTTC. As protein: CASSFVSGADNYEQYF.

The chain has TRBV5-1 and TRBJ1-1, with D tentatively TRBD1 (5 bases). Trimming left V 7 bases short and J 5 bases short, with 18 bases between. CDR1 is SGHRS, CDR2 YFSETQ, per germline. The CDR3 is 14 residues long. The CDR3: CASGDNRPRTEAFF. CDR3 bases: TGCGCCAGCGGCGATAACAGGCCCCGAACTGAAGCTTTCTTT.

The rearrangement uses TRBV13 and TRBJ2-7; TRBD1 aligns across 8 bases. V shed 5 bases, J shed 0 bases, and the junction held 24 bases outside the gene matches. The V gene's germline CDR1 is PRHDT and CDR2 FYEKMQ (reference sequence). This CDR3 comprises 21 residues. The CDR3 here is CASSIRTGIPYRHLHSYEQYF. The DNA for the CDR3 is TGTGCCAGCAGCATCCGGACAGGGATACCCTACCGACACCTCCACTCCTACGAGCAGTACTTC.

In this sample, this clonotype turned up a few times. The chain is built from TRBV20-1 and TRBJ2-3, with D uncertain. V shed 3 bases and J shed 3 bases, with 16 bases lying between them. Germline V CDR1 and CDR2: DFQATT, SNEGSKA (reference sequence). This CDR3 is 15 amino acids long. The CDR3 DNA follows: TGCAGTGCTAGTTCGGCTAGTGGAAGGACAGATACGCAGTATTTT. It encodes CSASSASGRTDTQYF.

Ten or more counts support this clonotype. V is TRBV14 and J is TRBJ2-1; the D is unclear. Deletions cut 5 bases from V and 7 bases from J, with 12 bases between. The length of the CDR3 is 13 residues. CDR1 and CDR2 (germline): SGHDN, FVKESK. The CDR3 DNA reads TGTGCCAGCAGCAGTTCCTTTTGGAATGAGCAGTTCTTC. This encodes CASSSSFWNEQFF.

This rearrangement joins TRBV5-6 to TRBJ2-3, with D perhaps TRBD2 (7 bases). The V and J ends lost 4 bases and 1 base respectively, with 19 bases between them. The CDR3 is made up of 17 amino acids. Germline values: CDR1 SGHDT, CDR2 YYEEEE. The DNA of the CDR3 is TGTGCCAGCAGCCCGGGGGGTGTCAGGGGAGGCACAGATACGCAGTATTTT. It is translated as CASSPGGVRGGTDTQYF.

This clonotype has more than one count but fewer than ten. The chain uses TRBV27 and TRBJ2-6; no reliable D call. The CDR3 sequence is 16 residues long. The V gene lost 7 bases and the J gene lost 1 base, with 14 bases spanning the gap. Germline V gives CDR1 MNHEY, CDR2 SMNVEV (reference sequence). This CDR3 reads CASTPGRLSGANVLTF. In nucleotides, the CDR3 is TGTGCCAGCACCCCTGGGCGGCTGTCTGGGGCCAACGTCCTGACTTTC.

This clonotype was seen a few times. The CDR3 region is CASSSSNRGYSPLHF. CDR3 DNA: TGTGCCAGCAGCAGTTCTAACAGGGGGTATTCACCCCTCCACTTT. The chain carries TRBV7-9 and TRBJ1-6; 8 bases match TRBD1. The V gene's germline CDR1 is SEHNR and CDR2 FQNEAQ (reference sequence). V gave up 5 bases and J gave up 8 bases; unmatched junction bases: 8. The CDR3 has 15 amino acids.